Below are 28 T cell receptor beta chains sequenced from a single sample in a study of blood T cell repertoires in COVID-19. Profiling relied on immunoSEQ multiplex PCR, and the TCRdb table lists in-frame clones only, not all of them. The profile shows 150,000 or so clones, roughly 80% of them singletons. Sequenced material: peripheral blood. The receptors were sampled from a man aged 55 to 70 with acute or convalescent COVID-19.

The J gene is TRBJ2-7, the V gene TRBV18; 9 nucleotides agree with TRBD1. Germline-derived CDR1 and CDR2 are KGHSH and LQKENI. CDR3 length: 14 amino acids. The trim removed 3 bases at V and 9 bases at J, leaving 9 bases unmatched. CDR3 nucleotide sequence: TGTGCCAGCTCACCGACAGGGGGTCCCGGGGGGCAGTACTTC. It encodes CASSPTGGPGGQYF.

V and J are TRBV19 and TRBJ1-2, with 8 bases identical to TRBD1. There are 14 residues in the CDR3. Trimming removed 5 bases from V and 7 bases from J; junction bases left unmatched: 9. Germline CDR1 is LNHDA and CDR2 is SQIVND (reference sequence). This CDR3 is CASSGQGRSGGYTF. As DNA, the CDR3 is TGTGCCAGTAGTGGACAGGGACGAAGCGGTGGCTACACCTTC.

The CDR3 nucleotides are TGTGCCAGCAGCAGAAGCGGGAGAGGTACAGATACGCAGTATTTT. The encoded protein is CASSRSGRGTDTQYF. The V call is TRBV21-1, the J call TRBJ2-3; the DNA was not compared with TRBD2, the D call given in the table. TRBV21-1 is deemed a pseudogene. The CDR3 is 15 amino acids.

This clone was observed a few times. V gene TRBV6-5 combines with J gene TRBJ2-1, with no clear D. CDR3 length equals 11 residues. V lost 6 bases, J lost 6 bases, and 6 bases lay in between. Germline loops: CDR1 MNHEY, CDR2 SVGAGI. CDR3 sequence (DNA): TGTGCCAGCAGCGGTTCCAATGAGCAGTTCTTC. This codes for CASSGSNEQFF.

The rearrangement links TRBV30 to TRBJ1-2; 9 nucleotides align to TRBD1. CDR3 length equals 18 residues. Germline CDR1 is GTSNPN and CDR2 is SVGIG (reference sequence). J lost 2 bases, V lost 0 bases, and 13 bases had no gene match. The DNA of the CDR3 is TGTGCCTGGAGTGTACGCTTAACAGGGGGCCAATTGAACTATGGCTACACCTTC. This translates into CAWSVRLTGGQLNYGYTF. Complete variable domain (other parts from reference TRBV30 and TRBJ1-2): SQTIHQWPATLVQPVGSPLSLECTVEGTSNPNLYWYRQAAGRGLQLLFYSVGIGQISSEVPQNLSASRPQDRQFILSSKKLLLSDSGFYLCAWSVRLTGGQLNYGYTFGSGTRLTVV.

The V call is TRBV5-1, the J call TRBJ2-5, with a tentative D call TRBD2 (5 bases). Trimming shortened V by 5 bases and J by 5 bases, and 16 bases separated the two germline ends. The CDR3 totals 14 residues. From germline, CDR1 is SGHRS and CDR2 YFSETQ. The CDR3 spells CASSSLDREETQYF. CDR3 nucleotides: TGCGCCAGCAGTAGCTTGGATAGGGAGGAGACCCAGTACTTC. The full variable domain, in which reference TRBV5-1 and TRBJ2-5 provide the parts outside the CDR3, is KAGVTQTPRYLIKTRGQQVTLSCSPISGHRSVSWYQQTPGQGLQFLFEYFSETQRNKGNFPGRFSGRQFSNSRSEMNVSTLELGDSALYLCASSSLDREETQYFGPGTRLLVL.

The chain combines TRBV6-1 with TRBJ2-1; D gene ambiguous. V was trimmed by 1 base and J by 0 bases, leaving 7 bases between them. Germline CDR1 and CDR2: MNHNS and SASEGT. The CDR3 runs 15 residues. The CDR3 protein is CASSEGPDSYNEQFF. In DNA, the CDR3 is TGTGCCAGCAGTGAAGGGCCAGACTCCTACAATGAGCAGTTCTTC.

This clone was found a few times. V gene TRBV28 combines with J gene TRBJ1-2; tentative D call: TRBD1 (5 bases). Germline CDR1 reads MDHEN; CDR2 reads SYDVKM. Trimming took 6 bases from V and 5 from J, leaving 13 bases between them. The CDR3 is 13 residues long. The CDR3 loop is CASRPTDRYGYTF. The CDR3 nucleotides read TGTGCCAGCAGACCGACAGACCGTTATGGCTACACCTTC.

The chain couples TRBV10-3 to TRBJ1-2, with D maybe TRBD1 (6 bases). V lost 0 bases and J lost 4, with 12 bases in between. The CDR3 spans 15 residues. In germline, CDR1 is ENHRY, CDR2 SYGVKD. Here the CDR3 DNA reads TGTGCCATCAGTGAGTCTGCAGGGGTTACCTATGGCTACACCTTC. Its translation is CAISESAGVTYGYTF.

This sequence joins TRBV10-3 and TRBJ1-2, with 8 bases fitting TRBD1. The CDR3 contains 16 residues. After removal of 5 bases from V and 5 bases from J, the junction contained 13 bases not matched to a gene. The germline gives CDR1 ENHRY, CDR2 SYGVKD. In DNA form, the CDR3 reads TGTGCCATCAGTCCAGGGGGCTCGGCGGGATTATATGGCTACACCTTC. Encoded protein: CAISPGGSAGLYGYTF.

DNA for the CDR3: TGTGCCAGCAGCCCCTGGACAGCCACCTACGAGCAGTACTTC. Translating gives CASSPWTATYEQYF. The rearrangement links TRBV7-2 to TRBJ2-7, with D perhaps TRBD1 (6 bases). The CDR3 totals 14 residues. The germline V gene has CDR1 SGHTA and CDR2 FQGNSA. The V end was cut by 5 bases, the J end by 2 bases, with 13 bases between.

The V gene is TRBV4-2, the J gene TRBJ2-1; 8 bases match TRBD2. This CDR3 contains 15 residues. CDR1 LGHNA and CDR2 YNFKEQ come from the germline V gene. The V segment lost 1 base and the J segment 8 bases; nucleotides outside the gene matches: 7. Here the CDR3 reads CASSQGRAGGHEQFF. DNA of the CDR3: TGTGCCAGCAGCCAAGGGAGGGCGGGAGGCCATGAGCAGTTCTTC.

This sequence joins TRBV7-6 and TRBJ2-7; 11 nucleotides align to TRBD2. The CDR3 contains 18 residues. Per germline, CDR1 SGHVS and CDR2 FNYEAQ. V was pared by 1 base and J by 2 bases, with 10 bases of the junction left unmatched. The CDR3 DNA follows: TGTGCCAGCAGCTTAGGGGATAGCGGGGGGGTCCTACCCTACGAGCAGTACTTC. This sequence encodes CASSLGDSGGVLPYEQYF.

The V call is TRBV6-5, the J call TRBJ2-7, with D possibly TRBD1 on 5 matching bases. V lost 6 bases, J lost 2 bases, and 8 bases lay in between. The CDR3 extends over 12 amino acids. Per germline, CDR1 MNHEY and CDR2 SVGAGI. Here the CDR3 DNA reads TGTGCCAGCAGCCAGGGCCCCTACGAGCAGTACTTC. Encoded protein: CASSQGPYEQYF.

This clone has just one count. J is TRBJ2-7 and V is TRBV7-2; 7 bases are a match to TRBD1. CDR1 SGHTA and CDR2 FQGNSA come from the germline V gene. V gave up 5 bases and J gave up 2 bases; unmatched junction bases: 6. The length of the CDR3 is 14 residues. This CDR3 reads CASSRDSGAYEQYF. CDR3 in DNA: TGTGCCAGCAGCCGGGACAGCGGCGCCTACGAGCAGTACTTC.

This clone was seen more than once but under ten times. The CDR3: CASSHATVDTIYF. The CDR3 DNA reads as TGTGCCAGCAGCCACGCTACTGTCGACACCATATATTTT. The rearrangement uses TRBV3-1 (or the pseudogene TRBV3-2) and TRBJ1-3; D is ambiguous. Trimming shortened V by 3 bases and J by 8 bases, and 11 bases separated the two germline ends. In germline, CDR1 is LGHDT, CDR2 YNNKEL (reference sequence). This CDR3 region has 13 residues.

The V call is TRBV6-6, the J call TRBJ1-5, with a possible D match to TRBD1 (5 bases). V was clipped by 6 bases and J by 4 bases, with 13 bases between them. This CDR3 has 14 residues. CDR1 and CDR2 (germline): MNHNY, SVGAGI (reference sequence). The CDR3 DNA follows: TGTGCCAGCAGACCTTTGGGGCAGAATCAGCCCCAGCATTTT. Protein product: CASRPLGQNQPQHF.

The chain is built from TRBV20-1 and TRBJ2-1; no firm D call. The CDR3 has 13 residues. The germline V gene encodes CDR1 DFQATT and CDR2 SNEGSKA (reference sequence). V lost 3 bases, J lost 2 bases, and 8 bases lay in between. DNA of the CDR3: TGCAGTGCTAGTTCCCGGGCCTACAATGAGCAGTTCTTC. Translated, it gives CSASSRAYNEQFF.

This clone appeared a few times. The V and J genes are TRBV2 and TRBJ2-5; tentatively, D is TRBD2 (7 bases). The ends were cut back, 7 bases at V and 3 bases at J, with 9 bases in the middle. The CDR3 runs to 12 residues. Germline-derived CDR1 and CDR2 are SNHLY and FYNNEI. The CDR3 DNA is TGTGCCAGCAAGGGGGGGAAAGAGACCCAGTACTTC. It encodes CASKGGKETQYF.

The chain links TRBV5-6 to TRBJ1-2; maybe TRBD1 (5 bases). V lost 0 bases and J lost 2, with 8 bases in between. Looked up from germline, CDR1 is SGHDT and CDR2 is YYEEEE. The CDR3 sequence is 14 residues long. The DNA of the CDR3 is TGTGCCAGCAGCTTGGGACAGTTAAACTATGGCTACACCTTC. Protein: CASSLGQLNYGYTF.

This clone was counted once. At the DNA level, this CDR3 is encoded by other sequences in the same sample as well. V and J are TRBV5-1 and TRBJ2-3, with TRBD2 identical over 7 bases. The CDR3 runs 14 residues. Unmatched junction bases numbered 1, after V lost 0 bases and J lost 3 bases. Per germline, CDR1 SGHRS and CDR2 YFSETQ. This CDR3 is CASSLEGGTDTQYF. The CDR3 nucleotides read TGCGCCAGCAGCTTGGAGGGAGGGACAGATACGCAGTATTTT.

J is TRBJ2-1 and V is TRBV6-5; 9 nucleotides align to TRBD2. CDR1 MNHEY and CDR2 SVGAGI come from the germline V gene. V was pared by 7 bases and J by 7 bases, with 5 bases of the junction left unmatched. This CDR3 has 13 amino acids. The CDR3 DNA is TGTGCCAGCAATAGCGGGGGAGGGAATGAGCAGTTCTTC. Its protein product is CASNSGGGNEQFF.

This rearrangement joins TRBV7-9 to TRBJ2-3, with a tentative D call TRBD2 (6 bases). In germline, CDR1 is SEHNR, CDR2 FQNEAQ (reference sequence). The CDR3 runs to 16 residues. Trimming pared 1 base from V and 2 bases from J, leaving 13 bases between. The CDR3 reads CASSLVAIAATDTQYF. CDR3 in DNA: TGTGCCAGCAGCTTAGTGGCTATAGCGGCCACAGATACGCAGTATTTT.

The chain uses TRBV4-2 and TRBJ2-3, with D unresolved. Trimming removed 6 bases at V and 0 bases at J, with 22 bases between. The CDR3 contains 18 residues. In germline, CDR1 is LGHNA, CDR2 YNFKEQ. The CDR3 coding sequence is TGTGCCAGCAGTCTCGGGTTCGCCATCGGCGCTAGCACAGATACGCAGTATTTT. This encodes CASSLGFAIGASTDTQYF.

The rearrangement joins TRBV5-1 to TRBJ1-2; D is perhaps TRBD1 (5 bases). The V end lost 4 bases, the J end lost 6 bases, and 19 bases lay between the germline ends. The CDR3 is 15 residues long. Germline V gives CDR1 SGHRS, CDR2 YFSETQ. CDR3 loop: CASSTAAGPGNGYTF. Here the CDR3 DNA reads TGCGCCAGCAGCACGGCCGCGGGACCGGGAAATGGCTACACCTTC.

The chain links TRBV28 to TRBJ2-5; a weak D match, TRBD1 (8 bases). The CDR3 sequence is 13 residues long. CDR1 MDHEN and CDR2 SYDVKM come from the germline V gene. V was shortened by 10 bases and J by 5 bases, with 17 bases between the two germline ends. CDR3 bases: TGTGCCACTTATTACAGGGGGGGCGAGACCCAGTACTTC. Its translation is CATYYRGGETQYF.

The chain recombines TRBV5-1 with TRBJ1-5, with D tentatively TRBD1 (6 bases). This CDR3 region has 14 residues. Trimming removed 4 bases from V and 5 bases from J, with 13 bases in between. CDR1 and CDR2 (germline): SGHRS, YFSETQ. In nucleotides, the CDR3 is TGCGCCAGCAGCCCGGGAACAGGGCATCAGCCCCAGCATTTT. Its translation: CASSPGTGHQPQHF.

The chain has TRBV5-4 and TRBJ2-5; D uncertain. Germline V lookup: CDR1 SGHNT, CDR2 YYREEE (reference sequence). Deletions cut 4 bases from V and 2 bases from J, with 6 bases between. This CDR3 is 12 amino acids long. As DNA, the CDR3 is TGTGCCAGCAGCGTATCTCAAGAGACCCAGTACTTC. Translating it yields CASSVSQETQYF.